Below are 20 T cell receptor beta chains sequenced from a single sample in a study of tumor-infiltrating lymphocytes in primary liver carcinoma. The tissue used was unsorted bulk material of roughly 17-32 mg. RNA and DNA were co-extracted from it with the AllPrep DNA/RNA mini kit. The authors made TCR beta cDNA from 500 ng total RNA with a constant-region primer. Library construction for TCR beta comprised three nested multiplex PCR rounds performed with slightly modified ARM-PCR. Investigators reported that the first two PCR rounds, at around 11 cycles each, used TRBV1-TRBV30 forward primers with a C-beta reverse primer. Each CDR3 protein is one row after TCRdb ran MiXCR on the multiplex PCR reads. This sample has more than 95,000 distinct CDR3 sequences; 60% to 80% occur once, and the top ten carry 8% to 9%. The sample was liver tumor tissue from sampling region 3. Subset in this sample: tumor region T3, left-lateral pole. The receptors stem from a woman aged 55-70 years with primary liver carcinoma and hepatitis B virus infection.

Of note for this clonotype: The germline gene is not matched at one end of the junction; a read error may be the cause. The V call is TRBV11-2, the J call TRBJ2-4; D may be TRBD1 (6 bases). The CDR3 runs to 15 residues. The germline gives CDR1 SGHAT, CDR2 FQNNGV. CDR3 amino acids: CASNSDGWGRDIQYF. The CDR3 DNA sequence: TGTGCCAGCAACTCAGATGGTTGGGGGCGCGACATTCAATACTTC.

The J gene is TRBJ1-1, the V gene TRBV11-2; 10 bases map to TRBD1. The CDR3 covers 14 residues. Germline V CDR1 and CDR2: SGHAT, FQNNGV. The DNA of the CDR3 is TGTGTCAGGAGCCCGCTTGGACAGGGGGGAGAAGCTTTCTTT. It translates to CVRSPLGQGGEAFF.

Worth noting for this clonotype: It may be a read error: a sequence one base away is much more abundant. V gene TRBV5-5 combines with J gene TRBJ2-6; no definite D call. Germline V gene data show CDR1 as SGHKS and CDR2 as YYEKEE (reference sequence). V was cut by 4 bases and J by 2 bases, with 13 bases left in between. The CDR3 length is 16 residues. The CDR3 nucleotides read TGTGCCAGCAGCCCCGACGGCCACCCTGGGGCCAACGTCCTGACTTTC. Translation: CASSPDGHPGANVLTF.

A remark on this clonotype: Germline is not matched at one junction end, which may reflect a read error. CDR3 nucleotide sequence: TGTGTCAGCAGCTTAGGCACAGGGGAAGAGGCCCAGTACTTT. Amino acid sequence: CVSSLGTGEEAQYF. The V gene is TRBV11-2, the J gene TRBJ2-5, with 7 bases matching TRBD1. CDR3 size: 14 residues. Germline V gene sequence: CDR1 SGHAT, CDR2 FQNNGV.

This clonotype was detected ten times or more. CDR3: CASRGRTGPQHF. The CDR3 nucleotides are TGTGCCAGCAGGGGACGGACCGGGCCCCAGCATTTT. The rearrangement links TRBV6-1 to TRBJ1-5; D may be TRBD1 (5 bases). Germline-derived CDR1 and CDR2 are MNHNS and SASEGT. Trimming removed 6 bases from V and 9 bases from J, with 12 bases in between. The CDR3 is made up of 12 amino acids.

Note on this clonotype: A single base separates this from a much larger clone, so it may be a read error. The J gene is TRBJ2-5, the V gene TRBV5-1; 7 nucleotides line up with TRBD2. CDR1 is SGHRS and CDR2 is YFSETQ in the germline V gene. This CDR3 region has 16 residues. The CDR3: CAGSLGAAGPQETQYF. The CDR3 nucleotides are TGCGCCGGCAGCTTGGGCGCAGCGGGACCCCAAGAGACCCAGTACTTC.

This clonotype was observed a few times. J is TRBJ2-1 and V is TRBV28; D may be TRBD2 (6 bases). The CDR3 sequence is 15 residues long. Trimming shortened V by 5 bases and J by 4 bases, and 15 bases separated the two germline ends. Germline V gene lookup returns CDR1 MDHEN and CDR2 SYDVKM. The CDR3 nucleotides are TGTGCCAGCAGTCTGACCGGGAGAGGGTACAATGAGCAGTTCTTC. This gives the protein CASSLTGRGYNEQFF.

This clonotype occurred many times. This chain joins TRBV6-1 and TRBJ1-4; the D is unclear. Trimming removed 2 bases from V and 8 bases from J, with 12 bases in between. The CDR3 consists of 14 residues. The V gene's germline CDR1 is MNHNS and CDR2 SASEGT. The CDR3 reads CASSEWQTTEKLFF. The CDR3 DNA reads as TGTGCCAGCAGTGAATGGCAGACGACAGAAAAACTGTTTTTT.

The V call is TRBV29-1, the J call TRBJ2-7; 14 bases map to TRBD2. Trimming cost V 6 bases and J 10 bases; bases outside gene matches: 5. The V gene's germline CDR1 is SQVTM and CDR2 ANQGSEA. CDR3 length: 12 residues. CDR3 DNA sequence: TGCAGCGTGGGGACTAGCGGGAGCGATCAGTACTTC. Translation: CSVGTSGSDQYF.

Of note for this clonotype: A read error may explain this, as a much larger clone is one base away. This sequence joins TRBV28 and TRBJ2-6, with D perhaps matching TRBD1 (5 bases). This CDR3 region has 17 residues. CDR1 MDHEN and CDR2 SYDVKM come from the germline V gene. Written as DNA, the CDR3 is TGTGTCAGCAGTTTAGGGGAATCGGACTCTGGGGCCAACGTCCTGACTTTC. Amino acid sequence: CVSSLGESDSGANVLTF.

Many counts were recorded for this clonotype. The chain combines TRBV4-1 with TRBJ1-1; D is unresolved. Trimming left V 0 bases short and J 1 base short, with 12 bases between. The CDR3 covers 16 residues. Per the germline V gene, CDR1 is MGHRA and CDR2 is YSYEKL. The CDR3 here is CASSQERNRKNTEAFF. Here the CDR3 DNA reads TGCGCCAGCAGCCAAGAAAGAAACAGAAAGAACACTGAAGCTTTCTTT.

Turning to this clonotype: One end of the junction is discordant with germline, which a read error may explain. The CDR3: CACSSRGARTMGYEQFF. The CDR3 nucleotides read TGTGCCTGCAGCTCCCGGGGGGCGCGTACCATGGGCTATGAGCAGTTCTTC. V and J are TRBV11-3 and TRBJ2-1, with D perhaps matching TRBD2 (7 bases). CDR1 SGHNT and CDR2 YENEEA come from the germline V gene. The CDR3 spans 17 residues.

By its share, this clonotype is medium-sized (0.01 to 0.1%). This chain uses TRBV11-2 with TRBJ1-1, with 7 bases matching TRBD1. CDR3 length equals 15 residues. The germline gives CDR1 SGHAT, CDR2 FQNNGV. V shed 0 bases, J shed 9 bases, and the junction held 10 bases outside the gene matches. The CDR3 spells CASSLERGGGQKAFF. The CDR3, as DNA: TGTGCCAGCAGCTTAGAGAGGGGTGGGGGACAGAAAGCTTTCTTT.

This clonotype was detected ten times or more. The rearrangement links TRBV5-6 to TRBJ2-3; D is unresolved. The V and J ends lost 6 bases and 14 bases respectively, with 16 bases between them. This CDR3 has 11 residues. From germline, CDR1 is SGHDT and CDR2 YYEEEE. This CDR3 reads CASTITGLWYF. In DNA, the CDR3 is TGTGCCAGCACCATAACGGGTCTGTGGTATTTT.

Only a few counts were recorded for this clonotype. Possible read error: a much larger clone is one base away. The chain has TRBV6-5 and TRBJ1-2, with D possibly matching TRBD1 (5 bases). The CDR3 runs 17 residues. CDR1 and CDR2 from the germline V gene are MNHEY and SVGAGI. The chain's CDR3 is CTSSYSVGNRQSYGYTF. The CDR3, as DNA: TGTACCAGCAGTTACTCCGTAGGGAACAGGCAGTCCTATGGCTACACCTTC.

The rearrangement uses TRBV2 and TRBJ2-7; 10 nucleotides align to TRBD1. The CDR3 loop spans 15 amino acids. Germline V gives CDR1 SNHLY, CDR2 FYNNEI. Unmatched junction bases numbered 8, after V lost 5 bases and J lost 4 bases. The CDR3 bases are TGTGCCAGCAGTTTCGACAGGGGGCGTATATACGAGCAGTACTTC. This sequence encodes CASSFDRGRIYEQYF.

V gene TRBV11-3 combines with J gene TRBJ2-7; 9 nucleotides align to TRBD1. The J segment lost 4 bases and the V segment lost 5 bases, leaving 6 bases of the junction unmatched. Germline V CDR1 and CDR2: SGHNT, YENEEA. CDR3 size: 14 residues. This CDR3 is CASSRPGQGYEQYF. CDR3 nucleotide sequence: TGTGCCAGCAGCAGACCCGGACAGGGGTACGAGCAGTACTTC. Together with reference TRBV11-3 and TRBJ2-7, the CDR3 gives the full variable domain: EAGVVQSPRYKIIEKKQPVAFWCNPISGHNTLYWYLQNLGQGPELLIRYENEEAVDDSQLPKDRFSAERLKGVDSTLKIQPAELGDSAVYLCASSRPGQGYEQYFGPGTRLTVT.

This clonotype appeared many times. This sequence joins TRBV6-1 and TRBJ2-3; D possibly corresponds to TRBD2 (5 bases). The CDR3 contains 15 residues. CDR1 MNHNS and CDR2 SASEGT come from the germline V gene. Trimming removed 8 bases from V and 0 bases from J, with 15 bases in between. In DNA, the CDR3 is TGTGCCAGCCTTCGAGGGCTAGTTAGCACAGATACGCAGTATTTT. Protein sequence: CASLRGLVSTDTQYF.

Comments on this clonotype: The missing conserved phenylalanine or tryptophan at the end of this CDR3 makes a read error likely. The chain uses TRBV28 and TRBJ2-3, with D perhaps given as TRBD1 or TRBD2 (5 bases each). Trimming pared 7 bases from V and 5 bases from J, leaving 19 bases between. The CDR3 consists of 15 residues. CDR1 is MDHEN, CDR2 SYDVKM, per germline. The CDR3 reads CASTTPGRGIDTQYL. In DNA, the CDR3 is TGTGCCAGCACCACTCCGGGAAGGGGCATAGATACGCAGTATCTT.

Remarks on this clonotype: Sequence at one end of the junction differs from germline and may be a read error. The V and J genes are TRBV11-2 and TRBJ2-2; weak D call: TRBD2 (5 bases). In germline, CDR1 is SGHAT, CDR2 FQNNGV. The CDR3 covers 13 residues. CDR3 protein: CASSLNKTGEMFF. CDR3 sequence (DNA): TGTGCCAGCAGCTTAAATAAGACTGGGGAGATGTTTTTT.